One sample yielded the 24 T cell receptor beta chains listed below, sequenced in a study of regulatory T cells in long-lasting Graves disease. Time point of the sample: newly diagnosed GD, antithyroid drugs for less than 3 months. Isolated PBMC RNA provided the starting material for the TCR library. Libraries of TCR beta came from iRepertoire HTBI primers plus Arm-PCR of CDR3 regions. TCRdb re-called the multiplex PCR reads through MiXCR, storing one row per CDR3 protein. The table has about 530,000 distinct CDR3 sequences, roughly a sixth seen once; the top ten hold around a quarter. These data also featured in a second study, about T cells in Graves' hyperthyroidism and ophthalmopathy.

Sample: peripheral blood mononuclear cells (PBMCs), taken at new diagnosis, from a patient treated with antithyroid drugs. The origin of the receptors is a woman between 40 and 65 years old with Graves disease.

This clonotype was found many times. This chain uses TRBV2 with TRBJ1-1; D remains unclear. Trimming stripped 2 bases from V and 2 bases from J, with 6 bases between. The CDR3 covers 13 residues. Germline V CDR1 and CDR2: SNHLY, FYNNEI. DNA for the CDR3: TGTGCCAGCAGTGAACAGTTTAACACTGAAGCTTTCTTT. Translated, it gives CASSEQFNTEAFF.

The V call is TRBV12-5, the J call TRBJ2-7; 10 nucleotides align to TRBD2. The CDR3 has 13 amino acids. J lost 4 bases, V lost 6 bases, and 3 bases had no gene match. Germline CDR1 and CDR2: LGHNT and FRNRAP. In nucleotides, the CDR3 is TGTGCTAGTGGAAGGACTAGCGGTTACGAGCAGTACTTC. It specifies CASGRTSGYEQYF. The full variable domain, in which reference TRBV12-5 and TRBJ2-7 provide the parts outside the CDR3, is DARVTQTPRHKVTEMGQEVTMRCQPILGHNTVFWYRQTMMQGLELLAYFRNRAPLDDSGMPKDRFSAEMPDATLATLKIQPSEPRDSAVYFCASGRTSGYEQYFGPGTRLTVT.

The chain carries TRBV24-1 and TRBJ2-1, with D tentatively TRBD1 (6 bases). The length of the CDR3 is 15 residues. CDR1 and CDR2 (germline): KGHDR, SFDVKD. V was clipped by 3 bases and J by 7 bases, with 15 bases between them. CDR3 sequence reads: CATSDQGSIRNEQFF. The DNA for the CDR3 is TGTGCCACCAGTGATCAGGGGAGTATCAGAAATGAGCAGTTCTTC.

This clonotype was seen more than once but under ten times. In nucleotides, the CDR3 is TGTGCCAGCAGCCGGAGCGGGGCCACCGGGGAGCTGTTTTTT. This gives the protein CASSRSGATGELFF. The rearrangement uses TRBV7-9 and TRBJ2-2, with 7 positions matching TRBD2. Looked up from germline, CDR1 is SEHNR and CDR2 is FQNEAQ (reference sequence). The ends lost 5 bases at V and 4 bases at J; junction bases unmatched: 4. CDR3 size: 14 residues.

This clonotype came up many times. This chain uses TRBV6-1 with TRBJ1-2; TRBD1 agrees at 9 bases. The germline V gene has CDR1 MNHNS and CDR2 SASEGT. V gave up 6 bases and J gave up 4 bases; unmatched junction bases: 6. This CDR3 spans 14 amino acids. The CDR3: CASRIQGAGYGYTF. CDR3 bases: TGTGCCAGCAGAATACAGGGGGCTGGCTATGGCTACACCTTC.

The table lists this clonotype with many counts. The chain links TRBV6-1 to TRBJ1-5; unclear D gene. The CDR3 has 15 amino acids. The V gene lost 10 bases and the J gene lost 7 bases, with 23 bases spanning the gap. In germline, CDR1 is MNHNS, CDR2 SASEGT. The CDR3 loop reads CATFFIGVGRQPQHF. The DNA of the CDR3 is TGTGCCACTTTTTTCATCGGGGTCGGGCGACAGCCCCAGCATTTT.

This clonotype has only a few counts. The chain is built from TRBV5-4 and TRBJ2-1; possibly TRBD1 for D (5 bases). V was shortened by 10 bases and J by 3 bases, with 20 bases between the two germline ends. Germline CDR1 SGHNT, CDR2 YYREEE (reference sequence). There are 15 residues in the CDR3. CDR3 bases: TGTGCCCCATCTTTTGGGGCAGCCAACTACAATGAGCAGTTCTTC. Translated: CAPSFGAANYNEQFF.

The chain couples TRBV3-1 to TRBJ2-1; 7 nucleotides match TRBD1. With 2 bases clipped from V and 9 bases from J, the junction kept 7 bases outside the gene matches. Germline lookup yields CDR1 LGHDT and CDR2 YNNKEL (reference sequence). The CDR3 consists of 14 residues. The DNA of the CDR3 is TGTGCCAGCAGCCAACAGGGGGTTGGGAGTGAGCAGTTCTTC. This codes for CASSQQGVGSEQFF.

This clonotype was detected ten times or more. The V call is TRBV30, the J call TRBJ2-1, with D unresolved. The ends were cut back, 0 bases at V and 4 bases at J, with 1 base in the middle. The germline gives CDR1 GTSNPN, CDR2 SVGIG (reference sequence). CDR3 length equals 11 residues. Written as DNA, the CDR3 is TGTGCCTGGAGTGTTTACAATGAGCAGTTCTTC. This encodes CAWSVYNEQFF.

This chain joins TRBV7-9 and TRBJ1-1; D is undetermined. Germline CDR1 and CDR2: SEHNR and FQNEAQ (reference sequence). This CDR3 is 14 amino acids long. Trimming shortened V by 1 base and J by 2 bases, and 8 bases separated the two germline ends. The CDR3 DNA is TGTGCCAGCAGCTTAGAGTACAGCAACACTGAAGCTTTCTTT. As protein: CASSLEYSNTEAFF.

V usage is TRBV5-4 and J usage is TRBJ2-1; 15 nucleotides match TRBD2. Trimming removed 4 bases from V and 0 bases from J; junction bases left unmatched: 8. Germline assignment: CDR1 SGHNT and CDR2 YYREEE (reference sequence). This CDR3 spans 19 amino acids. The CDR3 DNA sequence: TGTGCCAGCAGCCCACCCGGGACTAGCGGGGGGAGCTCCTACAATGAGCAGTTCTTC. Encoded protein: CASSPPGTSGGSSYNEQFF. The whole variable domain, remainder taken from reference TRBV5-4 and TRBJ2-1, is ETGVTQSPTHLIKTRGQQVTLRCSSQSGHNTVSWYQQALGQGPQFIFQYYREEENGRGNFPPRFSGLQFPNYSSELNVNALELDDSALYLCASSPPGTSGGSSYNEQFFGPGTRLTVL.

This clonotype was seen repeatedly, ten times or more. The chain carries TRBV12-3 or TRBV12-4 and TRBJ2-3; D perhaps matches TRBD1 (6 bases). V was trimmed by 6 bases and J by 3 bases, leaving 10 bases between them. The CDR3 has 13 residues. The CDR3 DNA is TGTGCCAGCAGGCACAGGGAAACAGATACGCAGTATTTT. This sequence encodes CASRHRETDTQYF.

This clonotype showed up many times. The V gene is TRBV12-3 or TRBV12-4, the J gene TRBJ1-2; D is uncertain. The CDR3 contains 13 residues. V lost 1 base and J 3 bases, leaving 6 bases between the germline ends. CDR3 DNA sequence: TGTGCCAGCAGTTTAGGACACCACTATGGCTACACCTTC. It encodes CASSLGHHYGYTF.

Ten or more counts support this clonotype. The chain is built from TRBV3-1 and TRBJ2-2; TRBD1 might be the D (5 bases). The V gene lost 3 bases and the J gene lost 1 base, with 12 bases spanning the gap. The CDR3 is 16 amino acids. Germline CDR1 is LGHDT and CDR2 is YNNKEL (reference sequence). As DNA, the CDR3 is TGTGCCAGCAGCCAGGGTCTAGGGGAGAACACCGGGGAGCTGTTTTTT. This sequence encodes CASSQGLGENTGELFF. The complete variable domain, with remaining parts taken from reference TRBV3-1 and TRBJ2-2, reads DTAVSQTPKYLVTQMGNDKSIKCEQNLGHDTMYWYKQDSKKFLKIMFSYNNKELIINETVPNRFSPKSPDKAHLNLHINSLELGDSAVYFCASSQGLGENTGELFFGEGSRLTVL.

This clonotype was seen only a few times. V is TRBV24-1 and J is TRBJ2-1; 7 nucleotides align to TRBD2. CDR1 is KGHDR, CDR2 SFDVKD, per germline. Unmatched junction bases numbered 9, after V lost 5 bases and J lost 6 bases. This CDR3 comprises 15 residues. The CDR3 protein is CATSGGAGTFNEQFF. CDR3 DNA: TGTGCCACCAGTGGAGGAGCGGGGACTTTCAATGAGCAGTTCTTC.

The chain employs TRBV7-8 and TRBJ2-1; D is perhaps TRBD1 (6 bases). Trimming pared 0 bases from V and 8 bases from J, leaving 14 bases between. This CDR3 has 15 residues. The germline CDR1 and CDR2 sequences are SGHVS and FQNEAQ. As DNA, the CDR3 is TGTGCCAGCAGCTTAGCAACAGGGTATGGGTATGAGCAGTTCTTC. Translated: CASSLATGYGYEQFF.

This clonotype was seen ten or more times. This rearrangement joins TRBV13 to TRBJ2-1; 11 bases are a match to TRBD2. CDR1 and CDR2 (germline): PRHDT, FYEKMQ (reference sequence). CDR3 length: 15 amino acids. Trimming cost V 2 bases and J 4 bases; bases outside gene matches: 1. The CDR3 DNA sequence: TGTGCCAGCAGCTTACGACTAGCGGGATACAATGAGCAGTTCTTC. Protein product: CASSLRLAGYNEQFF.

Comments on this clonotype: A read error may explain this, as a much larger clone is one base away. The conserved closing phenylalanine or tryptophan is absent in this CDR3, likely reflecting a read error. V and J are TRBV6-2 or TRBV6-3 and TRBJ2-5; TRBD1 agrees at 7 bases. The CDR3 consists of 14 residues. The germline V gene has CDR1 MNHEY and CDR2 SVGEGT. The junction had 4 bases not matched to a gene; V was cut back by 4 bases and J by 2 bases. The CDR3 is CASSWGQKQETQYL. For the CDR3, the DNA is TGTGCCAGCAGTTGGGGACAGAAACAAGAGACCCAGTACCTC.

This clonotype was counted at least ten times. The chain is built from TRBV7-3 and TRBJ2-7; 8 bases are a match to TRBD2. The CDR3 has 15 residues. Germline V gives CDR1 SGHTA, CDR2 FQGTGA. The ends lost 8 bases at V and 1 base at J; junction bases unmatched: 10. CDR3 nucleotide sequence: TGTGCCAGCTCCTTAGACGGGGGGGGGTCCTACGAGCAGTACTTC. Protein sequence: CASSLDGGGSYEQYF. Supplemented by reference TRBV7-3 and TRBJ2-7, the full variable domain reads GAGVSQTPSNKVTEKGKYVELRCDPISGHTALYWYRQSLGQGPEFLIYFQGTGAADDSGLPNDRFFAVRPEGSVSTLKIQRTERGDSAVYLCASSLDGGGSYEQYFGPGTRLTVT.

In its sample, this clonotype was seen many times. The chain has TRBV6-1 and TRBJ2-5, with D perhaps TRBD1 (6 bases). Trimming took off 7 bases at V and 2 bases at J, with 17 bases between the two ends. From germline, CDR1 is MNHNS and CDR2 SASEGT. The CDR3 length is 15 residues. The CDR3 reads CASTGGGGPQETQYF. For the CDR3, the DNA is TGTGCCAGCACTGGGGGTGGGGGCCCACAAGAGACCCAGTACTTC.

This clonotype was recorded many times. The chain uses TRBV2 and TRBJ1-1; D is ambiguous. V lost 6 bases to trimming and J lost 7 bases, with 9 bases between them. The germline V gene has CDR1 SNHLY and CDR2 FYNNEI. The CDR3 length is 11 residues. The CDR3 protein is CASRSVFEAFF. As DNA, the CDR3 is TGTGCCAGCAGATCGGTTTTTGAAGCTTTCTTT.

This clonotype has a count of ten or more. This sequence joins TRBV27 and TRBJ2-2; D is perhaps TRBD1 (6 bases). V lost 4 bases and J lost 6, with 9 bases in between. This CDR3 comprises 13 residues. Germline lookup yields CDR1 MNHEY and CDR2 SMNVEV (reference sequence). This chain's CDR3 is CASSYRAAGELFF. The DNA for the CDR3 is TGTGCCAGCAGTTACAGGGCGGCCGGGGAGCTGTTTTTT.

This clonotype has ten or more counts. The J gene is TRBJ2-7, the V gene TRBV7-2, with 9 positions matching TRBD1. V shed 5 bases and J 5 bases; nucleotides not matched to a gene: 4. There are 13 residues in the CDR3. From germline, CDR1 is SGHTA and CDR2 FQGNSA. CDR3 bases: TGTGCCAGCAGCCCCGGACAGGGGAACGAGCAGTACTTC. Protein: CASSPGQGNEQYF.

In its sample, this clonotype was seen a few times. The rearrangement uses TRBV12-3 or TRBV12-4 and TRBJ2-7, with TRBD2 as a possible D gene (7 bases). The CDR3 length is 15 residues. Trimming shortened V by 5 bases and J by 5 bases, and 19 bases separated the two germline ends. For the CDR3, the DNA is TGTGCCAGCAGTCCAATTCCGGGGGGCGGGAACGAGCAGTACTTC. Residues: CASSPIPGGGNEQYF.